Listed below are T cell receptor beta chains from one sample, sequenced in a study of shared clonotypes between healthy human individuals. Sequencing was performed with immunoSEQ multiplex PCR; in TCRdb, only in-frame clones are kept and a portion is missing. The sample carries about 600,000 clones, about 96% recorded once. The source material was naive CD4+ T cells sorted from blood. These receptors came from a woman in her 30s in good health. The CDR3 runs from the conserved cysteine through the conserved F or W. The D gene is left open where the match is weak. Size is stated for part of the rows, as once, few or many counts, or as a class when the clone is expanded.

TRBD2	.	TRBV2	TRBJ2-1	CASVSTSGSYNEQFF	TGTGCCAGCGTTTCCACTAGCGGCTCCTACAATGAGCAGTTCTTC
TRBD2	once	TRBV5-1	TRBJ2-1	CASSLALTSGRMDEQFF	TGCGCCAGCAGCTTGGCTCTAACTAGCGGGAGGATGGATGAGCAGTTCTTC
.	.	TRBV21-1	TRBJ1-1	CASSESSGRLPKEAFF	TGTGCCAGCAGCGAATCATCCGGACGCTTACCGAAAGAAGCTTTCTTT
.	.	TRBV2	TRBJ2-7	CASSYTPYEQYF	TGTGCCAGCAGTTATACCCCGTACGAGCAGTACTTC
.	.	TRBV28	TRBJ2-7	CASSLGSGRIYEQYF	TGTGCCAGCAGTTTAGGCTCGGGCAGGATCTACGAGCAGTACTTC
TRBD1	.	TRBV10-2	TRBJ2-7	CASSEPRDRGAEQYF	TGCGCCAGCAGTGAGCCCCGGGACAGGGGGGCCGAGCAGTACTTC
.	.	TRBV27	TRBJ1-4	CASRAAGAWREKLFF	TGTGCCAGCAGGGCAGCAGGGGCTTGGCGTGAAAAACTGTTTTTT
TRBD2	.	TRBV11-2	TRBJ2-5	CASSRLAGGQETQYF	TGTGCCAGCAGCCGGCTAGCGGGAGGGCAAGAGACCCAGTACTTC
.	.	TRBV5-4	TRBJ2-7	CASSTARNSYEQYF	TGTGCCAGCAGCACGGCAAGAAACTCCTACGAGCAGTACTTC
.	.	TRBV18	TRBJ2-7	CASSPLGGSDEQYF	TGTGCCAGCTCACCATTAGGGGGATCCGACGAGCAGTACTTC
.	.	TRBV6-5	TRBJ1-1	CATSRQNTEAFF	TGTGCCACCTCTAGGCAGAACACTGAAGCTTTCTTT
TRBD2	.	TRBV2	TRBJ2-7	CASIPERGTYEQYF	TGTGCCAGCATCCCTGAGCGGGGGACCTACGAGCAGTACTTC
.	.	TRBV15	TRBJ2-3	CATSRDGGGGTDTQYF	TGTGCCACCAGCAGAGATGGTGGCGGGGGCACAGATACGCAGTATTTT
TRBD1	.	TRBV2	TRBJ1-6	CASRTGLSNSPLHF	TGTGCCAGCAGGACAGGGCTCTCTAATTCACCCCTCCACTTT
.	.	TRBV18	TRBJ1-1	CASSPRADYTEAFF	TGTGCCAGCTCACCCCGTGCAGACTACACTGAAGCTTTCTTT
.	.	TRBV6-1	TRBJ2-2	CASSRRTGELFF	TGTGCCAGCAGCAGGCGGACCGGGGAGCTGTTTTTT
TRBD2	.	TRBV19	TRBJ2-1	CASSVISGLNNEQFF	TGTGCCAGTAGTGTCATTAGCGGGCTTAACAATGAGCAGTTCTTC
.	.	TRBV7-6	TRBJ2-5	CASSTRGTILGETQYF	TGTGCCAGCAGCACCAGGGGGACTATCTTAGGAGAGACCCAGTACTTC
.	.	TRBV21-1	TRBJ1-2	CASSKRGLEGYTF	TGTGCCAGCAGCAAACGGGGGCTTGAAGGCTACACCTTC
TRBD2	.	TRBV28	TRBJ2-7	CASSFGLDGYEQYF	TGTGCCAGCAGTTTCGGACTAGATGGGTACGAGCAGTACTTC
.	.	TRBV7-7	TRBJ1-2	CASSEDTRSGGYTF	TGTGCCAGCAGCGAGGACACCCGATCGGGCGGCTACACCTTC
.	.	TRBV27	TRBJ2-4	CASTGGSKNIQYF	TGTGCCAGCACCGGCGGCTCCAAAAACATTCAGTACTTC
.	.	TRBV4-1	TRBJ1-5	CASSQDLRVGPNSNQPQHF	TGCGCCAGCAGCCAAGATCTTCGGGTTGGCCCGAATAGCAATCAGCCCCAGCATTTT
.	.	TRBV7-9	TRBJ2-2	CASTFQGLGELFF	TGTGCCAGCACCTTTCAGGGTCTCGGGGAGCTGTTTTTT
.	once	TRBV7-9	TRBJ1-2	CASSFTPGRQNYGYTF	TGTGCCAGCAGCTTTACTCCGGGACGGCAGAACTATGGCTACACCTTC
.	.	TRBV4-2	TRBJ2-7	CASSQDLYEQYF	TGTGCCAGCAGCCAAGATTTATACGAGCAGTACTTC
TRBD1	.	TRBV18	TRBJ2-1	CASSPTRDRAYEQFF	TGTGCCAGCTCTCCTACTAGGGACAGGGCCTATGAGCAGTTCTTC
TRBD2	.	TRBV5-1	TRBJ2-7	CASSFTSGRSGEQYF	TGCGCCAGCAGCTTTACTAGCGGGAGGTCGGGGGAGCAGTACTTC
.	.	TRBV5-4	TRBJ1-2	CASSLAQATNYGYTF	TGTGCCAGCAGCTTGGCCCAGGCTACTAACTATGGCTACACCTTC